Each of the 10 T cell receptor beta chains below was sequenced from the same sample in a study of blood T cell repertoires in COVID-19. Sequencing used immunoSEQ multiplex PCR; TCRdb keeps in-frame clones, though not all of them. Here the sample spans a few hundred thousand clones, roughly 77% being singletons. Sample: PBMCs or T cells enriched from blood (not recorded which). These receptor sequences come from a man in his forties who had recovered from COVID-19.

The sample holds one count of this clone. V and J are TRBV5-1 and TRBJ1-2, with D possibly TRBD1 on 6 matching bases. The CDR3 spans 13 residues. Trimming cost V 4 bases and J 6 bases, with 13 bases left between them. Germline-derived CDR1 and CDR2 are SGHRS and YFSETQ. CDR3 bases: TGCGCCAGCAGCCCACAGGGAAGCAATGGCTACACCTTC. Its protein is CASSPQGSNGYTF.

V usage is TRBV3-1 (or the pseudogene TRBV3-2) and J usage is TRBJ1-1; 8 bases align to TRBD1. V lost 6 bases to trimming and J lost 5 bases; unmatched junction nucleotides: 5. CDR1 and CDR2 (germline): LGHDT, YNNKEL (reference sequence). The CDR3 is 13 residues long. This CDR3 reads CASRRTGITEAFF. The CDR3 DNA reads as TGTGCCAGCAGACGGACAGGGATTACTGAAGCTTTCTTT.

The V and J genes are TRBV7-2 and TRBJ1-5; the D gene is possibly TRBD1 (6 bases). This CDR3 has 15 amino acids. Germline lookup yields CDR1 SGHTA and CDR2 FQGNSA. V dropped 6 bases and J dropped 3 bases, with 15 bases sitting between them. The CDR3 loop is CASSRAGGLNQPQHF. The CDR3 region has the DNA TGTGCCAGCAGTCGGGCGGGGGGGCTCAATCAGCCCCAGCATTTT.

The chain combines TRBV5-1 with TRBJ1-2, with D possibly TRBD1 on 6 matching bases. The CDR3 spans 13 residues. CDR1 SGHRS and CDR2 YFSETQ come from the germline V gene. Trimming cost V 3 bases and J 4 bases, with 10 bases left between them. The CDR3 loop reads CASSSQGSYGYTF. CDR3 nucleotide sequence: TGCGCCAGCAGCTCCCAGGGGAGCTATGGCTACACCTTC.

The gene calls are TRBV10-2 and TRBJ1-4; D is unclear. From germline, CDR1 is WSHSY and CDR2 SAAADI. V dropped 2 bases and J dropped 7 bases, with 8 bases sitting between them. This CDR3 has 13 residues. The CDR3 DNA reads as TGCGCCAGCAGTGAGGCCTCGGTTGAAAAACTGTTTTTT. Protein product: CASSEASVEKLFF.

The count of this clone is one. The chain is built from TRBV2 and TRBJ1-1; 7 bases match TRBD1. The CDR3 is 14 amino acids. Germline V gene lookup returns CDR1 SNHLY and CDR2 FYNNEI. V dropped 8 bases and J dropped 5; count of bases not matched to a gene: 11. The CDR3 loop reads CASYPRQGVTEAFF. As DNA, the CDR3 is TGTGCCAGCTATCCTCGACAGGGAGTTACTGAAGCTTTCTTT. The variable domain in full, completed from reference TRBV2 and TRBJ1-1, reads EPEVTQTPSHQVTQMGQEVILRCVPISNHLYFYWYRQILGQKVEFLVSFYNNEISEKSEIFDDQFSVERPDGSNFTLKIRSTKLEDSAMYFCASYPRQGVTEAFFGQGTRLTVV.

The gene calls are TRBV7-9 and TRBJ1-1; the D gene is possibly TRBD1 (6 bases). V was pared by 5 bases and J by 6 bases, with 16 bases between. The CDR3 is 14 amino acids. CDR1 and CDR2 from the germline V gene are SEHNR and FQNEAQ (reference sequence). The CDR3 reads CASSPSNNRAEAFF. CDR3 in DNA: TGTGCCAGCAGCCCGTCCAACAACAGGGCTGAAGCTTTCTTT.

The chain recombines TRBV3-1 (or the pseudogene TRBV3-2) with TRBJ2-5, with TRBD1 matching over 7 bases. J gave up 3 bases and V 1 base, and 8 bases lay outside the gene matches. Germline loops: CDR1 LGHDT, CDR2 YNNKEL (reference sequence). The CDR3 has 16 amino acids. The CDR3 is CASSQGAGTAEETQYF. CDR3 in DNA: TGTGCCAGCAGCCAAGGGGCCGGGACAGCGGAAGAGACCCAGTACTTC.

The V and J genes are TRBV6-1 and TRBJ1-2; D remains ambiguous. The CDR3 contains 13 residues. Germline assignment: CDR1 MNHNS and CDR2 SASEGT. The V and J ends lost 1 base and 1 base respectively, with 4 bases between them. CDR3 amino acids: CASSEVGNYGYTF. The CDR3, as DNA: TGTGCCAGCAGTGAAGTCGGTAACTATGGCTACACCTTC.

CDR3 in DNA: TGTGCCACAGGGGGCGAAATGAACACCGGGGAGCTGTTTTTT. Protein sequence: CATGGEMNTGELFF. The V gene is TRBV24-1, the J gene TRBJ2-2; 7 bases match TRBD1. There are 14 residues in the CDR3. V lost 10 bases to trimming and J lost 1 base; unmatched junction nucleotides: 5. Germline CDR1 and CDR2: KGHDR and SFDVKD.